This T cell receptor beta chain came from a study of cytomegalovirus exposure and HLA in healthy donors. PCR involved 60 Vbeta and 13 Jbeta primers. The protocol was immunoSEQ multiplex PCR, while the TCRdb copy is restricted to in-frame clones and leaves out a portion. The sample carries some 150,000 clones, roughly 73% recorded once. The study, taken as a whole, reports: The study carried out a later analysis of TCR beta sequences. It associated under 20,000 of them with specific HLA alleles at a false discovery rate of 0.05. Presence/absence analyses took donor sequencing depth as roughly uniform.

The CDR3 totals 15 residues. Germline V gives CDR1 SQVTM, CDR2 ANQGSEA. With regard to this clone: As yet, its antigen is unknown.

Sequencing input: PBMCs. This sequence joins TRBV29-1 and TRBJ2-5, with TRBD2 matching over 8 bases. The assigned J gene may be wrong: the sequence end matches TRBJ2-7 better. The sequence was obtained from a middle-aged man in good health and CMV-seronegative. CDR3 in amino acids: CSVVVSGVRTYEQYF. For the CDR3, the DNA is TGCAGCGTTGTGGTTAGCGGGGTCAGGACGTACGAGCAGTACTTC.